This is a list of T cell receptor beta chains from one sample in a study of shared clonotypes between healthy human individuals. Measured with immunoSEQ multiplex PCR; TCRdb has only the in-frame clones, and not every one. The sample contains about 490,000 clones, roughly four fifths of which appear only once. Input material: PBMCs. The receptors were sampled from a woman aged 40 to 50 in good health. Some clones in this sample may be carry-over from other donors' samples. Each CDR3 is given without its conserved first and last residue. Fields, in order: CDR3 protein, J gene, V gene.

ATSRDFALLGQQETQY,TRBJ2-5,TRBV15
AITRGGLDTQY,TRBJ2-3,TRBV10-3
ASSEQGTYGYT,TRBJ1-2,TRBV6-1
ASSPLTSGSSYTQY,TRBJ2-3,TRBV14
ASSYTSAGANVLT,TRBJ2-6,TRBV6-5
ASSEQGARDGYT,TRBJ1-2,TRBV2
ASSEQGVVRNQPQH,TRBJ1-5,TRBV2
AISVGTGSYNEQF,TRBJ2-1,TRBV10-3
ASSPTSNSYNEQF,TRBJ2-1,TRBV7-2
ASSPAAGTGRLD,TRBJ2-7,TRBV7-9
ASSLVYGSDEKLF,TRBJ1-4,TRBV7-2
ASSLSSGSSYEQY,TRBJ2-7,TRBV5-1
ASSLARADTQY,TRBJ2-3,TRBV7-2
ASSWDRVGDTQY,TRBJ2-3,TRBV28
SVESGTGGTDTQY,TRBJ2-3,TRBV29-1
ASSYKWLDYGYT,TRBJ1-2,TRBV6-5
ASSRQSNSNQPQH,TRBJ1-5,TRBV19
ASAAGSQETQY,TRBJ2-5,TRBV7-3
ASSLVRRDSPLH,TRBJ1-6,TRBV7-2
ASSPSPSGSYEQY,TRBJ2-7,TRBV18
ASSAQGEGELF,TRBJ2-2,TRBV9
ASSPGRGQIRSYEQY,TRBJ2-7,TRBV7-9
ASSPPGQENEQY,TRBJ2-7,TRBV28
ASSTSGTYNEQF,TRBJ2-1,TRBV18
ASSFDPQGDEQF,TRBJ2-1,TRBV7-3
ASSRQPQSSGKTYEQY,TRBJ2-7,TRBV5-1
ASSLVGGSPSTDTQY,TRBJ2-3,TRBV11-2
ASSFGQGQGTDTQY,TRBJ2-3,TRBV7-3
ASRPPSGSGTGELF,TRBJ2-2,TRBV7-2
ASRLQGAGPYEQY,TRBJ2-7,TRBV6-1
ASIASGEHRGAV,TRBJ2-2,TRBV10-1
ASSTLAGTFYGYT,TRBJ1-2,TRBV28
ASSLGSSSYNEQF,TRBJ2-1,TRBV7-7
ASRSSGYGYT,TRBJ1-2,TRBV5-1
ASRRLARYLYTGELF,TRBJ2-2,TRBV28
ASRDSTRRDGYT,TRBJ1-2,TRBV6-4
AALETTGELF,TRBJ2-2,TRBV28
ASSFRRGVGYEQY,TRBJ2-7,TRBV27
ASSLNSPGNTIY,TRBJ1-3,TRBV28
ASSVSGQGNNEQF,TRBJ2-1,TRBV9
ASSFDRGEETQY,TRBJ2-5,TRBV2
ASSPRRGESGLYEQY,TRBJ2-7,TRBV2
ASSPRGDNEQF,TRBJ2-1,TRBV18
ASSPGPRGQGTEAF,TRBJ1-1,TRBV5-6
ASNPRDGASTDTQY,TRBJ2-3,TRBV28
ASSVQPQH,TRBJ1-5,TRBV6-6
ASSPGVAGIYNEQF,TRBJ2-1,TRBV18
ASSPPSSGNYEQY,TRBJ2-7,TRBV18
ASSPIGVNQPQH,TRBJ1-5,TRBV19
ASSSGQGSYEQY,NA,TRBV7-9
AWSQPRTLNYGYT,TRBJ1-2,TRBV30
ASSLLEFEAF,TRBJ1-1,TRBV28
ASSYSTGLTDTQY,TRBJ2-3,TRBV6-5
ASQSTGRTGELF,TRBJ2-2,TRBV11-2
ASSPTGQYYEQY,TRBJ2-7,TRBV9
AWSVSGNTGELF,TRBJ2-2,TRBV30